Below are 10 T cell receptor beta chains sequenced from a single sample in a study of identical twins. TCRdb redid the calling of the 5' RACE reads with MiXCR, one entry per CDR3 protein. The data hold roughly 1.6 million distinct CDR3 sequences, with roughly a third observed a single time. The sequenced sample consisted of cord blood. All receptors come from a newborn girl in good health.

The V and J genes are TRBV7-2 and TRBJ1-4; D possibly corresponds to TRBD1 (5 bases). CDR1 is SGHTA and CDR2 is FQGNSA in the germline V gene. Trimming took off 5 bases at V and 5 bases at J, with 15 bases between the two ends. CDR3 length equals 15 residues. The CDR3, as DNA: TGTGCCAGCAGCAGACAACAGGCGAACAATGAAAAACTGTTTTTT. Amino acids: CASSRQQANNEKLFF.

This clonotype was detected a few times. This chain links TRBV28 with TRBJ2-7; a weak D match, TRBD1 (6 bases). CDR1 is MDHEN, CDR2 SYDVKM, per germline. The CDR3 contains 14 residues. Trimming stripped 5 bases from V and 2 bases from J, with 13 bases between. The CDR3 is CASSGWGLAYEQYF. Written as DNA, the CDR3 is TGTGCCAGCAGTGGGTGGGGGCTTGCCTACGAGCAGTACTTC.

The gene calls are TRBV20-1 and TRBJ2-5, with 7 bases that match TRBD1. The J segment lost 5 bases and the V segment lost 0 bases, leaving 12 bases of the junction unmatched. Germline V CDR1 and CDR2: DFQATT, SNEGSKA (reference sequence). The CDR3 spans 16 residues. In DNA, the CDR3 is TGCAGTGCTAGAGATCAGGCAGGGGGATTAGTGGAGACCCAGTACTTC. It specifies CSARDQAGGLVETQYF.

The rearrangement links TRBV9 to TRBJ2-7, with TRBD2 matching over 14 bases. The J call may not be correct, given that the DNA end is closer to TRBJ2-4. CDR1 SGDLS and CDR2 YYNGEE come from the germline V gene. The CDR3 totals 16 residues. CDR3 in amino acids: CASSPRTSGGSNIQYF. In DNA, the CDR3 is TGTGCCAGCAGCCCAAGGACTAGCGGGGGGTCAAACATTCAGTACTTC.

The chain is built from TRBV5-6 and TRBJ2-1; 9 bases are a match to TRBD1. The CDR3 extends over 15 amino acids. The V and J ends lost 5 bases and 3 bases, in that order; junction bases with no gene match: 6. Germline loops: CDR1 SGHDT, CDR2 YYEEEE. CDR3 region: CASREPGQGYNEQFF. The CDR3, as DNA: TGTGCCAGCAGGGAACCGGGACAGGGCTACAATGAGCAGTTCTTC.

This clonotype was seen ten or more times. The V and J genes are TRBV20-1 and TRBJ2-7; 7 positions match TRBD1. The ends lost 3 bases at V and 6 bases at J; junction bases unmatched: 17. The CDR3 has 16 residues. Germline CDR1 and CDR2: DFQATT and SNEGSKA (reference sequence). The CDR3 nucleotides are TGCAGTGCTAGGGGAGTGGGTATAGACAGGGTCCGCGAGCAGTACTTC. This gives the protein CSARGVGIDRVREQYF.

This clonotype appeared once. The rearrangement joins TRBV20-1 to TRBJ1-2; TRBD1 aligns across 7 bases. This CDR3 is built from 15 residues. Germline CDR1 and CDR2: DFQATT and SNEGSKA (reference sequence). V trimming: 3 bases; J trimming: 4 bases; junction bases outside the gene matches: 11. The CDR3 loop is CSASFQGGFVYGYTF. The CDR3 DNA is TGCAGTGCTAGTTTTCAGGGGGGCTTCGTCTATGGCTACACCTTC.

This sequence joins TRBV3-1 and TRBJ2-1, with 7 bases matching TRBD2. Germline assignment: CDR1 LGHDT and CDR2 YNNKEL (reference sequence). CDR3 length: 17 residues. With V trimmed by 4 bases and J by 8 bases, 17 bases remained unmatched. Here the CDR3 reads CASSPKWGGTSSHEQFF. CDR3 nucleotides: TGTGCCAGCAGCCCCAAGTGGGGGGGTACTAGCAGCCATGAGCAGTTCTTC.

The chain employs TRBV20-1 and TRBJ2-1, with TRBD2 identical over 8 bases. The germline gives CDR1 DFQATT, CDR2 SNEGSKA (reference sequence). CDR3 length: 14 residues. With 5 bases clipped from V and 3 bases from J, the junction kept 6 bases outside the gene matches. CDR3: CSAPKRGSYNEQFF. The CDR3 coding sequence is TGCAGTGCTCCGAAGCGGGGGAGCTACAATGAGCAGTTCTTC.

This clonotype occurred a few times. This rearrangement joins TRBV7-9 to TRBJ1-1; 7 bases are a match to TRBD1. J gave up 7 bases and V 2 bases, and 7 bases lay outside the gene matches. Germline V gene lookup returns CDR1 SEHNR and CDR2 FQNEAQ (reference sequence). The CDR3 runs 14 residues. The CDR3 DNA follows: TGTGCCAGCAGCTTAAAGGGGGCGGTCAGTGAAGCTTTCTTT. Translating gives CASSLKGAVSEAFF.